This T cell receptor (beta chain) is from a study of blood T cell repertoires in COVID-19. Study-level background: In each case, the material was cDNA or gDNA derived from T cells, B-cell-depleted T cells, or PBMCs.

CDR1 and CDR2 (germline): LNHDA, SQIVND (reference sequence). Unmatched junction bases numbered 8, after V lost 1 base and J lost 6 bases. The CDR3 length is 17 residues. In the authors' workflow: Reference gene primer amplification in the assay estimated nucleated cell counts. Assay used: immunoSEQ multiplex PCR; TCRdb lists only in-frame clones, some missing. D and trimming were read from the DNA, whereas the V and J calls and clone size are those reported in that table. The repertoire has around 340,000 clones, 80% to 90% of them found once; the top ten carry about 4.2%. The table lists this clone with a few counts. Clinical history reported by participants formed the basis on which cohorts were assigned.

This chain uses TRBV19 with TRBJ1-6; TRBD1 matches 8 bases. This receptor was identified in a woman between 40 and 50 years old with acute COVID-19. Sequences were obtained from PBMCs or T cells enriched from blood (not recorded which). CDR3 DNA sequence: TGTGCCAGTAGTATAGTGGGCACAGGGGGGGTTAATTCACCCCTCCACTTT. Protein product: CASSIVGTGGVNSPLHF.